This T cell receptor beta chain was sequenced for a study of T cells after yellow fever vaccination. Overall study findings and caveats: Reappearing after the booster were most of the clones from primary vaccination (around 96% CD4, 85% to 90% CD8). A small share of clonotypes appeared in both CD4 and CD8 compartments.

A universal primer site and UMIs were added as TCR cDNA was made by 5'RACE template switching. TCRdb redid the calling of the 5' RACE reads with MiXCR, one entry per CDR3 protein. The profile covers around 550,000 distinct CDR3 sequences, with 15% to 20% appearing a single time and about 13% taken by the ten largest. Comment on this clonotype: Its specificity is not known.

CDR3 length: 15 residues. With 0 bases clipped from V and 4 bases from J, the junction kept 5 bases outside the gene matches. In germline, CDR1 is SGHRS, CDR2 YFSETQ. The receptor's source is a man younger than 45 who received the YFV17D yellow fever vaccine. The specimen comprised PBMCs, sampled 15 days after the yellow fever booster vaccination. This chain connects TRBV5-1 to TRBJ2-7; 9 nucleotides match TRBD1. The DNA of the CDR3 is TGCGCCAGCAGCTTGGGTTGGGGACAGGGTTACGAGCAGTACTTC. It is translated as CASSLGWGQGYEQYF. The complete variable domain, with remaining parts taken from reference TRBV5-1 and TRBJ2-7, reads KAGVTQTPRYLIKTRGQQVTLSCSPISGHRSVSWYQQTPGQGLQFLFEYFSETQRNKGNFPGRFSGRQFSNSRSEMNVSTLELGDSALYLCASSLGWGQGYEQYFGPGTRLTVT.